These T cell receptor beta chains were read from a single sample in a study of blood T cell repertoires in COVID-19. The table came from immunoSEQ multiplex PCR; TCRdb's copy has only in-frame clones and leaves some out. The profile shows some 150,000 clones, roughly 90% of them singletons. The sequencing input was peripheral blood. Receptor source: a man between 45 and 60 years old with active or convalescent COVID-19. Both conserved end residues are trimmed from each CDR3. Size tells how often a clone was seen (once, few, many) or the class of an expanded clone, and some rows leave it out.

V gene,clone size,CDR3 protein
TRBV4-1,few,ASSQDRGISTYEQY
TRBV5-4,NA,ASSLDLPGAFEAF
TRBV29-1,few,SVPWLANYGYT
TRBV28,NA,ASSLDRGHGGYT
TRBV6-5,NA,ASSYSGSYEQY
TRBV10-2,once,ASVAGGYNEQF
TRBV29-1,NA,SVDRGGNEQF
TRBV2,NA,ASSEQRSYTEAF
TRBV6-5,NA,ASRGIGGRSYEQY
TRBV6-4,NA,ASSDDRLNTGELF
TRBV27,NA,ASRASGGGGNTIY
TRBV5-1,NA,ASSPLAGGHEQF
TRBV28,NA,ASSSTIRSNQPQH
TRBV9,NA,ASSVGTVTGELF
TRBV4-3,NA,ASSQDRGSTKNIQY
TRBV15,NA,ATSRDRGGYGYT
TRBV19,few,ASSRGLAGRGDEQF
TRBV9,NA,ASSVGGPGANVLT
TRBV24-1,NA,ATSDWAGGGGTDTQY
TRBV6-1,NA,ASSEAEQY
TRBV24-1,once,ATSEQGTEAF
TRBV6-6,NA,ASSYSSGGNNQPQH
TRBV28,NA,ASSLGGAPGTEAF
TRBV11-2,NA,ASSKQQGASEAF
TRBV28,NA,ASSLRGGYT
TRBV12-3/TRBV12-4,NA,ATCRDRGGEQY
TRBV10-3,NA,AISEYGQSTDTQY
TRBV19,once,ASSIYNQPQH
TRBV6-2/TRBV6-3,NA,ASSRDRNRLTTQETQY
TRBV9,NA,ASSAGGSNYEQY
TRBV27,NA,ASSLTLLGGEKGYGYT
TRBV5-1,once,ASSLSQGRGEKLF
TRBV28,NA,ASSPRSQRETQY
TRBV14,NA,ASSPIQGARGYT
TRBV9,NA,ASSVGWQVESYEQY
TRBV15,NA,ATSRDREGWHT